These 13 T cell receptor beta chains came from one sample sequenced in a study of control samples from healthy donors and cancer patients. This table comes from immunoSEQ multiplex PCR, and its TCRdb copy is limited to in-frame clones, with some not included. The sample lists tens of thousands of clones; about 80% were seen once. The sample was blood. These receptors came from a man aged 50 or older in good health.

V gene TRBV19 combines with J gene TRBJ1-6; TRBD1 matches 8 bases. The CDR3 runs to 16 residues. Germline V gene sequence: CDR1 LNHDA, CDR2 SQIVND (reference sequence). V was clipped by 2 bases and J by 4 bases; unmatched bases: 4. In DNA form, the CDR3 reads TGTGCCAGTAGTATACGACAGGGGCTTTATAATTCACCCCTCCACTTT. This translates into CASSIRQGLYNSPLHF.

The chain combines TRBV9 with TRBJ2-6; 7 nucleotides line up with TRBD1. The CDR3 has 16 amino acids. CDR1 and CDR2 (germline): SGDLS, YYNGEE. V lost 3 bases, J lost 0 bases, and 3 bases stayed unmatched. The chain's CDR3 is CASSADRASGANVLTF. CDR3 nucleotide sequence: TGTGCCAGCAGCGCCGACAGGGCCTCTGGGGCCAACGTCCTGACTTTC.

The chain combines TRBV7-2 with TRBJ2-7; 9 bases are shared with TRBD1. The CDR3 has 15 residues. V lost 2 bases, J lost 7 bases, and 9 bases stayed unmatched. Germline V gene sequence: CDR1 SGHTA, CDR2 FQGNSA. The CDR3 is CASSLKGQGPSEQYF. The CDR3 DNA is TGTGCCAGCAGCTTAAAGGGACAGGGTCCGTCGGAGCAGTACTTC.

The chain has TRBV7-9 and TRBJ1-1; the D gene is possibly TRBD1 (6 bases). V gave up 3 bases and J gave up 4 bases, with 15 bases separating them. The germline V gene encodes CDR1 SEHNR and CDR2 FQNEAQ (reference sequence). The CDR3 contains 15 residues. CDR3 sequence: CASSLNREMGTEAFF. Written as DNA, the CDR3 is TGTGCCAGCAGCTTGAACAGGGAGATGGGCACTGAAGCTTTCTTT.

The chain has TRBV7-9 and TRBJ2-7; no firm D call. The CDR3 loop spans 12 amino acids. Germline V CDR1 and CDR2: SEHNR, FQNEAQ (reference sequence). V lost 1 base to trimming and J lost 5 bases, with 6 bases between them. The CDR3 reads CASSLGHHEQYF. CDR3 DNA: TGTGCCAGCAGCTTAGGTCACCACGAGCAGTACTTC.

The gene calls are TRBV29-1 and TRBJ2-3; a weak D match, TRBD2 (5 bases). The V end was cut by 3 bases, the J end by 3 bases, with 16 bases between. Germline CDR1 SQVTM, CDR2 ANQGSEA. The CDR3 runs to 15 residues. This CDR3 is CSVDGGRVGTDTQYF. The CDR3, as DNA: TGCAGCGTTGATGGAGGACGCGTCGGTACAGATACGCAGTATTTT.

V usage is TRBV12-5 and J usage is TRBJ1-2; D gene uncertain. Trimming took off 1 base at V and 8 bases at J, with 11 bases between the two ends. The CDR3 is 13 amino acids. Germline-derived CDR1 and CDR2 are LGHNT and FRNRAP. The chain's CDR3 is CASGLGLSGGYTF. CDR3 DNA sequence: TGTGCTAGTGGTTTGGGGCTCTCTGGGGGCTACACCTTC.

V and J are TRBV7-9 and TRBJ1-5; 9 bases match TRBD1. Germline V gene lookup returns CDR1 SEHNR and CDR2 FQNEAQ (reference sequence). The V gene end was trimmed by 5 bases and the J gene end by 5 bases; junction bases not matched to a gene: 1. The CDR3 contains 13 residues. CDR3 coding DNA: TGTGCCAGCAGCCGGACAGGGGATCAGCCCCAGCATTTT. Its translation is CASSRTGDQPQHF. Based on the CDR3 plus reference TRBV7-9 and TRBJ1-5, the full variable domain is DTGVSQNPRHKITKRGQNVTFRCDPISEHNRLYWYRQTLGQGPEFLTYFQNEAQLEKSRLLSDRFSAERPKGSFSTLEIQRTEQGDSAMYLCASSRTGDQPQHFGDGTRLSIL.

J is TRBJ2-2 and V is TRBV5-1, with 11 bases identical to TRBD2. The J segment lost 6 bases and the V segment lost 4 bases, leaving 8 bases of the junction unmatched. Germline V gives CDR1 SGHRS, CDR2 YFSETQ. CDR3 length: 16 residues. The CDR3 sequence is CASSITSGSVAGELFF. The CDR3 DNA is TGCGCCAGCAGCATAACTAGCGGGAGCGTCGCCGGGGAGCTGTTTTTT.

The chain combines TRBV5-5 with TRBJ2-5; 8 bases line up with TRBD1. Germline CDR1 SGHKS, CDR2 YYEKEE (reference sequence). Unmatched junction bases numbered 7, after V lost 7 bases and J lost 2 bases. This CDR3 region has 14 residues. CDR3 in DNA: TGTGCCAGCTTCCGTCAGGGGGCTCAAGAGACCCAGTACTTC. It specifies CASFRQGAQETQYF. Looking up the rest from reference TRBV5-5 and TRBJ2-5 gives the full variable domain: DAGVTQSPTHLIKTRGQQVTLRCSPISGHKSVSWYQQVLGQGPQFIFQYYEKEERGRGNFPDRFSARQFPNYSSELNVNALLLGDSALYLCASFRQGAQETQYFGPGTRLLVL.

The chain uses TRBV28 and TRBJ1-5; D is undetermined. The CDR3 is 14 residues long. V was shortened by 1 base and J by 6 bases, with 10 bases between the two germline ends. Germline V gene lookup returns CDR1 MDHEN and CDR2 SYDVKM. Here the CDR3 DNA reads TGTGCCAGCAGTTTATTATCGGTCGGTCAGCCCCAGCATTTT. It codes for CASSLLSVGQPQHF.

The chain joins TRBV18 to TRBJ1-2; D is perhaps TRBD1 (6 bases). Germline V gene sequence: CDR1 KGHSH, CDR2 LQKENI. The CDR3 consists of 15 residues. V lost 4 bases, J lost 8 bases, and 20 bases lay in between. CDR3 bases: TGTGCCAGCTCACTGCGACAGGAAAGTTCGGGAGGCTACACCTTC. Translated: CASSLRQESSGGYTF. Full variable domain (remainder filled in from reference TRBV18 and TRBJ1-2): NAGVMQNPRHLVRRRGQEARLRCSPMKGHSHVYWYRQLPEEGLKFMVYLQKENIIDESGMPKERFSAEFPKEGPSILRIQQVVRGDSAAYFCASSLRQESSGGYTFGSGTRLTVV.

The rearrangement links TRBV15 to TRBJ2-2; no reliable D call. The CDR3 loop spans 16 amino acids. V dropped 3 bases and J dropped 0 bases, with 11 bases sitting between them. The germline gives CDR1 LNHNV, CDR2 YYDKDF (reference sequence). The CDR3 sequence: CATSSKGGTNTGELFF. The CDR3 nucleotides read TGTGCCACCAGCAGCAAGGGCGGAACGAACACCGGGGAGCTGTTTTTT.